This entry is about one T cell receptor (beta chain). This specimen comes from a study of blood T cell repertoires in COVID-19. Across the study: The United States, Italy and Spain provided the acute and convalescent COVID-19 samples.

The authors' processing: Researchers report that nucleated cell counts were estimated from reference gene primer amplification. Clones were read by immunoSEQ multiplex PCR, and TCRdb kept only the in-frame ones, dropping some. V and J calls and clone size are those listed in that table; D and trimming were worked out from the DNA. The top ten clones hold 4% of a sample with about 140,000 clones, 84% of them seen once. This CDR3 contains 16 residues. Trimming cost V 3 bases and J 5 bases; bases outside gene matches: 13. The V gene's germline CDR1 is SGDLS and CDR2 YYNGEE. This chain connects TRBV9 to TRBJ1-1, with TRBD1 matching over 7 bases. The sequenced material came from peripheral blood. The receptor was derived from a woman aged 55-70 years with acute or convalescent COVID-19. CDR3 DNA sequence: TGTGCCAGCAGCGCCCATGTAGGGACAGATGGGACTGAAGCTTTCTTT. It encodes CASSAHVGTDGTEAFF.